A selection of T cell receptor beta chains follows, all from one sample in a study of CD4 T cells in relation to SARS-CoV-2 and coronaviruses. TCRdb keeps only in-frame clones here, not all; method: immunoSEQ multiplex PCR. Altogether over 40,000 clones are present, approximately 84% being singletons, with the ten largest covering roughly 1.2%. What these receptors recognize is not known. Sequencing input: naive CD4+ T cells from PBMCs, cultured in vitro. Every receptor here comes from an adult with COVID-19. Both conserved end residues are part of each CDR3. A D gene is named only where the DNA matches it firmly. Some rows have no size entry. The others give once, few or many, or a class for an expanded clone.

V,D,size,J,DNA,CDR3
TRBV19,NA,NA,TRBJ2-7,TGTGCCAGTAGTATAATGTCCGGTGGAGGGCCCGAGCAGTACTTC,CASSIMSGGGPEQYF
TRBV7-2,NA,NA,TRBJ2-3,TGTGCCAGCAGCTTAAGTTCGTACATAGATACGCAGTATTTT,CASSLSSYIDTQYF
TRBV5-1,TRBD2,NA,TRBJ2-1,TGCGCCAGCAGCCCTAGCGGGAGGAGGGACAATGAGCAGTTCTTC,CASSPSGRRDNEQFF
TRBV3-1/TRBV3-2,NA,NA,TRBJ2-7,TGTGCCAGCAGCCAAGCCGATGGGTCTGAGCAGTACTTC,CASSQADGSEQYF
TRBV20-1,NA,few,TRBJ1-5,TGCAGTGCTAGTCTGTTGATTGGCAATCAGCCCCAGCATTTT,CSASLLIGNQPQHF
TRBV4-3,TRBD1,NA,TRBJ2-7,TGCGCCAGCAGCCCGATATCAGGGGGCGCGTACGAGCAGTACTTC,CASSPISGGAYEQYF
TRBV2,NA,once,TRBJ2-3,TGTGCCAGCAGTACAGATACGCAGTATTTT,CASSTDTQYF
TRBV12-3/TRBV12-4,TRBD1,once,TRBJ2-5,TGTGCCAGCACCCCGGACAGGGCCGAGACCCAGTACTTC,CASTPDRAETQYF
TRBV28,TRBD1,NA,TRBJ2-5,TGTGCCAGCAGCTCGAGGACAGGGGGCGTGGAGACCCAGTACTTC,CASSSRTGGVETQYF
TRBV10-1,NA,few,TRBJ1-1,TGCGCCAGCAGAACAGCTCTGAACACTGAAGCTTTCTTT,CASRTALNTEAFF
TRBV10-3,NA,once,TRBJ1-1,TGTGCCATCAGGTACGAAGGAGGGAACACTGAAGCTTTCTTT,CAIRYEGGNTEAFF
TRBV10-3,NA,NA,TRBJ2-1,TGTGCCATCAGTGCGACGAGTCGGAATGAGCAGTTCTTC,CAISATSRNEQFF
TRBV19,NA,NA,TRBJ1-5,TGTGCCAGTAGCGGGACTCAAAGCCAGCCCCAGCATTTT,CASSGTQSQPQHF
TRBV18,NA,NA,TRBJ2-7,TGTGCCAGCTCACCAACTACAGGCGAGCGGTACTTC,CASSPTTGERYF
TRBV7-3,NA,NA,TRBJ2-6,TGTGCCAGCAGCTCCACGGTGGTTGGGGCCAACGTCCTGACTTTC,CASSSTVVGANVLTF
TRBV4-1,TRBD1,NA,TRBJ1-2,TGCGCCAGCAGCCACCCAGGGGGAAGGGACTATGGCTACACCTTC,CASSHPGGRDYGYTF
TRBV7-8,NA,NA,TRBJ1-2,TGTGCCAGCAGCCCGGTTCGGGCACCCATTGGCTATGGCTACACCTTC,CASSPVRAPIGYGYTF
TRBV27,NA,NA,TRBJ2-6,TGTGCCAGCAGTTCCTTCGGGGGTACTGGGGCCAACGTCCTGACTTTC,CASSSFGGTGANVLTF
TRBV6-5,TRBD2,NA,TRBJ2-3,TGTGCCAGCAGCCTACTAGCGCGAGGCACAGATACGCAGTATTTT,CASSLLARGTDTQYF
TRBV10-3,TRBD2,once,TRBJ2-7,TGTGCCATCAGCGGGACTAGCGGGAGCTACGAGCAGTACTTC,CAISGTSGSYEQYF
TRBV10-1,TRBD2,NA,TRBJ2-7,TGCGCCAGCAGTCCTAGCGGGAGCTACGAGCAGTACTTC,CASSPSGSYEQYF
TRBV24-1,NA,NA,TRBJ1-5,TGTGCCACCAGTGATTCTCACGGTACGGGTCAGCCCCAGCATTTT,CATSDSHGTGQPQHF
TRBV19,NA,NA,TRBJ1-1,TGTGCCAGTTCTATCGGGGCAGGGGTCATGAACACTGAAGCTTTCTTT,CASSIGAGVMNTEAFF
TRBV18,NA,NA,TRBJ1-3,TGTGCCAGCTCCACCGCTGGACGCTCTGGAAACACCATATATTTT,CASSTAGRSGNTIYF
TRBV5-5,TRBD1,NA,TRBJ2-7,TGTGCCAGCAGCGCGGAGGACAGGACCCTTTCCTACGAGCAGTACTTC,CASSAEDRTLSYEQYF
TRBV7-2,NA,NA,TRBJ1-3,TGTGCCAGCAGCTTAGCCCCGGGACCTGGAAACACCATATATTTT,CASSLAPGPGNTIYF
TRBV15,TRBD1,NA,TRBJ2-2,TGTGCCACCAGCAGCCAAGGACAGGGAAGGAACGGGGAGCTGTTTTTT,CATSSQGQGRNGELFF
TRBV6-1,TRBD2,NA,TRBJ2-7,TGTGCCAGCAGTGGACGGACTAGCGGGAGAATATACGAGCAGTACTTC,CASSGRTSGRIYEQYF
TRBV28,NA,NA,TRBJ2-4,TGTGCCAGCAGTTGGACACCAGCCAAAAACATTCAGTACTTC,CASSWTPAKNIQYF
TRBV28,TRBD1,NA,TRBJ2-1,TGTGCCAGCAGTTTATGGGGGGGGACAGGGCCGGGCCGATCCTACAATGAGCAGTTCTTC,CASSLWGGTGPGRSYNEQFF
TRBV6-2/TRBV6-3,NA,NA,TRBJ2-7,TGTGCCAGCAGCCAGTCCCCTTTGACAGGCGGGTACGAGCAGTACTTC,CASSQSPLTGGYEQYF
TRBV5-1,NA,NA,TRBJ2-1,TGCGCCAGCAGCTTGAAACAATTAAGGTTGAGGAAGGATGAGCAGTTCTTC,CASSLKQLRLRKDEQFF
TRBV18,TRBD1,NA,TRBJ1-2,TGTGCCAGCTCAGAAGCGTGGGGGCAGACAGGGCTCTATGGCTACACCTTC,CASSEAWGQTGLYGYTF
TRBV5-6,NA,NA,TRBJ2-3,TGTGCCAGCAGCTTACAGGCCGGCCTGGGAGATACGCAGTATTTT,CASSLQAGLGDTQYF
TRBV5-4,NA,NA,TRBJ2-1,TGTGCCAGCAGCTCACCACCTCAGGGAGCTCACAATGAGCAGTTCTTC,CASSSPPQGAHNEQFF
TRBV19,TRBD2,NA,TRBJ2-1,TGTGCCAGTAGTAGTGTACTAGCGGGAGTTGAGCAGTTCTTC,CASSSVLAGVEQFF
TRBV27,NA,NA,TRBJ2-2,TGTGCCAGCAGTCCGATCGTCTTTTCGAACACCGGGGAGCTGTTTTTT,CASSPIVFSNTGELFF
TRBV2,NA,NA,TRBJ2-7,TGTGCCAGCAGTGAAGACAGTACCTCCTACGAGCAGTACTTC,CASSEDSTSYEQYF
TRBV6-1,TRBD2,NA,TRBJ2-1,TGTGCCAGCAGTGAACGGGGACTAGCCCACTACAATGAGCAGTTCTTC,CASSERGLAHYNEQFF
TRBV19,NA,NA,TRBJ2-7,TGTGCCAGTAGTCGAGGAGGGGGCCCGGGAGGCCCCCTCGCGGCCTACGAGCAGTACTTC,CASSRGGGPGGPLAAYEQYF
TRBV4-3,NA,NA,TRBJ2-2,TGCGCCAGCAGATCGGGGTTAATGTCCGGGGAGCTGTTTTTT,CASRSGLMSGELFF
TRBV6-2/TRBV6-3,TRBD1,NA,TRBJ1-5,TGTGCCAGCAGTTACTCAACAGGGGTTCAGCCCCAGCATTTT,CASSYSTGVQPQHF
TRBV5-6,TRBD1,NA,TRBJ2-1,TGTGCCAGCAGCTGGGGACAGGGTGGGTACAATGAGCAGTTCTTC,CASSWGQGGYNEQFF
TRBV24-1,NA,once,TRBJ2-5,TGTGCCACCAGTGACAATTTTGCGTCCCAAGAGACCCAGTACTTC,CATSDNFASQETQYF
TRBV5-1,TRBD2,NA,TRBJ2-3,TGCGCCAGCAGCACTTTAGCGGGCAAAAGAGATACGCAGTATTTT,CASSTLAGKRDTQYF
TRBV19,TRBD1,NA,TRBJ1-5,TGTGCCAGTAGTTGGCCAGGGGGCGATCAGCCCCAGCATTTT,CASSWPGGDQPQHF
TRBV10-3,TRBD2,NA,TRBJ2-1,TGTGCCATCAGTTCCGGGACTAGCGGTTACAATGAGCAGTTCTTC,CAISSGTSGYNEQFF
TRBV2,NA,NA,TRBJ2-7,TGTGCCAGCAGTGGGGGTCCATTCTACGAGCAGTACTTC,CASSGGPFYEQYF
TRBV4-1,NA,NA,TRBJ1-2,TGCGCCAGCAGCCAAGATGTTAGGGCCTATGGCTACACCTTC,CASSQDVRAYGYTF
TRBV28,NA,NA,TRBJ1-2,TGTGCCAGCAGTCCAGACGGGAACTATGGCTACACCTTC,CASSPDGNYGYTF
TRBV6-6,NA,NA,TRBJ1-5,TGTGCCAGCAGTCCCCGGGCCGGGTTGTGGAATCAGCCCCAGCATTTT,CASSPRAGLWNQPQHF
TRBV5-1,NA,NA,TRBJ2-7,TGCGCCAGCAGCTCCCAGGGGTACGAGCAGTACTTC,CASSSQGYEQYF
TRBV6-4,NA,NA,TRBJ2-1,TGTGCCAGCAGTGACTCGAGCCCCGTAGGCGAGCAGTTCTTC,CASSDSSPVGEQFF
TRBV6-6,TRBD1,NA,TRBJ1-6,TGTGCCAGCATAGACAGGGGATTCCATAATTCACCCCTCCACTTT,CASIDRGFHNSPLHF
TRBV5-1,TRBD2,NA,TRBJ2-2,TGCGCCAGCAGCCGACTAGCGGGAGGAGGGGCAAACACCGGGGAGCTGTTTTTT,CASSRLAGGGANTGELFF